The 2 T cell receptor beta chains below come from one sample, sequenced in a study of T cell changes during pregnancy in multiple sclerosis. Assay: immunoSEQ multiplex PCR; the TCRdb copy retains only in-frame clones and omits some. This sample yields around 88,000 clones, of which approximately 91% are seen a single time; over 2% belongs to the top ten. Sequencing used peripheral blood, obtained in the first trimester of pregnancy. The receptors were sampled from a female donor with multiple sclerosis, enrolled in a pregnancy study.

The chain recombines TRBV28 with TRBJ2-7; 11 positions agree with TRBD2. J was trimmed by 0 bases and V by 3 bases; bases with no gene match: 4. This CDR3 has 16 amino acids. The germline V gene has CDR1 MDHEN and CDR2 SYDVKM. The CDR3 is CASSLGLAEVSYEQYF. As DNA, the CDR3 is TGTGCCAGCAGTTTGGGACTAGCGGAGGTCTCCTACGAGCAGTACTTC.

The V call is TRBV7-9, the J call TRBJ2-1; 10 positions agree with TRBD1. Looked up from germline, CDR1 is SEHNR and CDR2 is FQNEAQ (reference sequence). Trimming took 11 bases from V and 3 from J; bases not matched to a gene: 7. The CDR3 runs to 14 residues. The CDR3 nucleotides read TGTGCCGGATCCGGGACAGGGGACTACAATGAGCAGTTCTTC. Its protein is CAGSGTGDYNEQFF.